The 32 T cell receptor beta chains given below trace back to one sample, sequenced in a study of cytomegalovirus exposure and HLA in healthy donors. In the PCR, 60 Vbeta and 13 Jbeta primers were used. Profiled with immunoSEQ multiplex PCR; TCRdb holds only in-frame clones, not every one. The sample comprises 200,000 to 250,000 clones, 75% to 90% of which are singletons, and roughly 0.7% rests with the top ten. Material: PBMCs. These receptor sequences come from a boy younger than 10 in good health and CMV-seronegative.

The rearrangement joins TRBV29-1 to TRBJ2-7, with 12 bases aligning to TRBD1. CDR3 length equals 14 residues. With V trimmed by 6 bases and J by 6 bases, 9 bases remained unmatched. Germline V CDR1 and CDR2: SQVTM, ANQGSEA. CDR3 in amino acids: CSVLPGQGAGEQYF. In DNA, the CDR3 is TGCAGCGTGTTACCGGGACAGGGGGCTGGCGAGCAGTACTTC.

In its sample, this clone was seen once. The V gene is TRBV5-4, the J gene TRBJ2-1; D not resolved. The CDR3 is made up of 13 amino acids. Trimming stripped 6 bases from V and 4 bases from J, with 11 bases between. Germline lookup yields CDR1 SGHNT and CDR2 YYREEE (reference sequence). This CDR3 reads CASNLDGYNEQFF. CDR3 sequence (DNA): TGTGCCAGCAACCTTGACGGGTACAATGAGCAGTTCTTC. Based on the CDR3 plus reference TRBV5-4 and TRBJ2-1, the full variable domain is ETGVTQSPTHLIKTRGQQVTLRCSSQSGHNTVSWYQQALGQGPQFIFQYYREEENGRGNFPPRFSGLQFPNYSSELNVNALELDDSALYLCASNLDGYNEQFFGPGTRLTVL.

CDR3 sequence (DNA): TGTGCCAGTAGTATAGCCTTATCCCACAGGGTAGGTTTTGAAAGCGGCTACACCTTC. It translates to CASSIALSHRVGFESGYTF. The rearrangement joins TRBV19 to TRBJ1-2; TRBD1 might be the D (6 bases). The CDR3 consists of 19 residues. V lost 1 base to trimming and J lost 8 bases, with 29 bases between them. CDR1 is LNHDA and CDR2 is SQIVND in the germline V gene (reference sequence).

The chain has TRBV19 and TRBJ1-1; maybe TRBD1 (6 bases). V was clipped by 10 bases and J by 6 bases, with 15 bases between them. The CDR3 is made up of 12 amino acids. Germline V gene lookup returns CDR1 LNHDA and CDR2 SQIVND (reference sequence). CDR3 in DNA: TGTGCCACTAAGAGGGGGGGTTCTGAAGCTTTCTTT. Encoded protein: CATKRGGSEAFF.

The chain carries TRBV7-6 and TRBJ1-1; D gene unclear. This CDR3 is built from 12 residues. The germline V gene has CDR1 SGHVS and CDR2 FNYEAQ. Trimming cost V 5 bases and J 7 bases, with 11 bases left between them. The DNA for the CDR3 is TGTGCCAGCAGCCCAGACGGAGTTGAAGCTTTCTTT. Translation gives CASSPDGVEAFF.

The chain is built from TRBV19 and TRBJ1-1; possible D gene TRBD1, 5 bases. V gave up 5 bases and J gave up 6 bases, with 16 bases separating them. The CDR3 sequence is 14 residues long. Germline V lookup: CDR1 LNHDA, CDR2 SQIVND (reference sequence). The CDR3 DNA reads as TGTGCCAGTAGTCCCTGGGGCAGCACCCCTGAAGCTTTCTTT. This gives the protein CASSPWGSTPEAFF.

The V call is TRBV5-1, the J call TRBJ1-1; D is unclear. There are 14 residues in the CDR3. The V gene's germline CDR1 is SGHRS and CDR2 YFSETQ. The V end lost 5 bases, the J end lost 3 bases, and 14 bases lay between the germline ends. DNA for the CDR3: TGCGCCAGCAGATCATACGGAGGGCACACTGAAGCTTTCTTT. The encoded protein is CASRSYGGHTEAFF. Variable domain in full (rest from reference TRBV5-1 and TRBJ1-1): KAGVTQTPRYLIKTRGQQVTLSCSPISGHRSVSWYQQTPGQGLQFLFEYFSETQRNKGNFPGRFSGRQFSNSRSEMNVSTLELGDSALYLCASRSYGGHTEAFFGQGTRLTVV.

This chain connects TRBV6-4 to TRBJ2-7; possibly TRBD1 for D (6 bases). Trimming took off 8 bases at V and 7 bases at J, with 15 bases between the two ends. CDR1 is MRHNA and CDR2 is SNTAGT in the germline V gene. The CDR3 is 12 residues long. The CDR3 sequence is CASFRTAWEQYF. CDR3 DNA: TGTGCCAGCTTCCGGACAGCCTGGGAGCAGTACTTC.

The chain is built from TRBV11-1 and TRBJ2-3; 7 bases are shared with TRBD2. V was pared by 4 bases and J by 10 bases, with 11 bases of the junction left unmatched. Germline-derived CDR1 and CDR2 are SGHAT and FQDESV (reference sequence). The CDR3 loop spans 14 amino acids. CDR3 sequence: CASSSGGSSMAQYF. CDR3 nucleotide sequence: TGTGCCAGCAGCTCGGGGGGTAGTAGCATGGCGCAGTATTTT.

A few counts support this clone. The chain carries TRBV29-1 and TRBJ1-1, with D hard to call. V was pared by 7 bases and J by 1 base, with 13 bases between. From germline, CDR1 is SQVTM and CDR2 ANQGSEA. The CDR3 contains 13 residues. The DNA of the CDR3 is TGCAGCGCCGGAGAAGGTCAGAACACTGAAGCTTTCTTT. It yields the protein CSAGEGQNTEAFF. Variable domain in full (rest from reference TRBV29-1 and TRBJ1-1): SAVISQKPSRDICQRGTSLTIQCQVDSQVTMMFWYRQQPGQSLTLIATANQGSEATYESGFVIDKFPISRPNLTFSTLTVSNMSPEDSSIYLCSAGEGQNTEAFFGQGTRLTVV.

The chain recombines TRBV27 with TRBJ1-1, with TRBD1 identical over 8 bases. The CDR3 consists of 17 residues. The ends lost 10 bases at V and 3 bases at J; junction bases unmatched: 19. Germline V CDR1 and CDR2: MNHEY, SMNVEV (reference sequence). The CDR3 DNA is TGTGCCAACAAGTCCCGCAGGGGGCGAAAGTTTGACACTGAAGCTTTCTTT. Its translation: CANKSRRGRKFDTEAFF.

The chain employs TRBV30 and TRBJ1-1; D is possibly TRBD1 (5 bases). CDR3 size: 13 residues. V was shortened by 2 bases and J by 2 bases, with 9 bases between the two germline ends. From germline, CDR1 is GTSNPN and CDR2 SVGIG (reference sequence). The DNA of the CDR3 is TGTGCCTGGAGTAAGGGGTCTAACACTGAAGCTTTCTTT. Encoded protein: CAWSKGSNTEAFF.

This clone has a handful of counts. V is TRBV30 and J is TRBJ1-1, with no clear D. The CDR3 loop spans 11 amino acids. The ends were cut back, 2 bases at V and 6 bases at J, with 7 bases in the middle. CDR1 is GTSNPN, CDR2 SVGIG, per germline (reference sequence). CDR3 sequence reads: CAWSPGAEAFF. DNA of the CDR3: TGTGCCTGGAGTCCCGGGGCTGAAGCTTTCTTT.

This clone was picked up one time. The DNA of the CDR3 is TGTGCTAGTGGTTTGGGGACTAGCGGGTACTACGAGCAGTACTTC. It specifies CASGLGTSGYYEQYF. The chain links TRBV12-5 to TRBJ2-7, with 11 bases fitting TRBD2. The CDR3 length is 15 residues. Germline V CDR1 and CDR2: LGHNT, FRNRAP. Trimming cost V 1 base and J 3 bases; bases outside gene matches: 2.

The chain joins TRBV7-2 to TRBJ2-5; D is uncertain. Judging by the DNA end, TRBJ2-7 fits better; the J call may be wrong. The CDR3 totals 14 residues. The V gene's germline CDR1 is SGHTA and CDR2 FQGNSA. The CDR3 DNA reads as TGTGCCAGCAGCTTCCGTCTGAGCTCCTACGAGCAGTACTTC. Protein sequence: CASSFRLSSYEQYF.

The table lists this clone with a count of one. This chain connects TRBV9 to TRBJ1-1; no definite D call. Germline loops: CDR1 SGDLS, CDR2 YYNGEE. The CDR3 spans 16 residues. Trimming left V 5 bases short and J 2 bases short, with 19 bases between. This CDR3 reads CASSVGAGGLNTEAFF. CDR3 nucleotides: TGTGCCAGCAGTGTCGGAGCCGGCGGTTTAAACACTGAAGCTTTCTTT.

V gene TRBV7-2 combines with J gene TRBJ1-2; 10 bases align to TRBD1. The V gene's germline CDR1 is SGHTA and CDR2 FQGNSA. V shed 5 bases, J shed 2 bases, and the junction held 8 bases outside the gene matches. The CDR3 sequence is 16 residues long. This CDR3 reads CASSPTGTGVNYGYTF. In nucleotides, the CDR3 is TGTGCCAGCAGCCCAACCGGGACAGGGGTGAACTATGGCTACACCTTC.

This clone was recorded once. The genes are TRBV13 and TRBJ2-5; 9 bases are shared with TRBD1. The J call may not be correct, given that the DNA end is closer to TRBJ2-7. This CDR3 has 14 residues. Germline CDR1 reads PRHDT; CDR2 reads FYEKMQ (reference sequence). CDR3 sequence: CASSKRQGEYEQYF. DNA of the CDR3: TGTGCCAGCAGCAAGAGACAGGGGGAGTACGAGCAGTACTTC.

The rearrangement joins TRBV6-5 to TRBJ2-5; 12 bases are a match to TRBD2. Judging by the DNA end, TRBJ2-7 fits better; the J call may be wrong. Germline V gene data show CDR1 as MNHEY and CDR2 as SVGAGI. The CDR3 is made up of 14 amino acids. The CDR3 sequence is CASSSLAGGYEQYF. The CDR3, as DNA: TGTGCCAGCAGTTCACTAGCGGGAGGCTACGAGCAGTACTTC.

This clone was detected only a few times. The chain has TRBV4-1 and TRBJ1-5; TRBD1 aligns across 8 bases. Germline CDR1 is MGHRA and CDR2 is YSYEKL. Losses at the gene ends were 4 bases for V and 1 base for J; bases not matched to a gene: 3. This CDR3 contains 15 residues. CDR3 in amino acids: CASSPRTGSNQPQHF. As DNA, the CDR3 is TGCGCCAGCAGCCCTAGGACAGGGAGCAATCAGCCCCAGCATTTT.

The chain combines TRBV5-1 with TRBJ2-3; 8 nucleotides agree with TRBD1. With V trimmed by 4 bases and J by 3 bases, 10 bases remained unmatched. The CDR3 is made up of 16 amino acids. The germline V gene has CDR1 SGHRS and CDR2 YFSETQ. The CDR3 nucleotides are TGCGCCAGCAGCCCGACAGGGGACGGAGTGACAGATACGCAGTATTTT. It encodes CASSPTGDGVTDTQYF.

This sequence joins TRBV4-1 and TRBJ1-1; maybe TRBD1 (5 bases). This CDR3 is 14 amino acids long. Trimming cost V 3 bases and J 4 bases, with 12 bases left between them. CDR1 and CDR2 (germline): MGHRA, YSYEKL. The CDR3 DNA follows: TGCGCCAGCAGCCACCTGACAGCTCTCACTGAAGCTTTCTTT. Translation: CASSHLTALTEAFF.

The V and J genes are TRBV5-1 and TRBJ2-1, with 10 bases fitting TRBD2. The CDR3 extends over 17 amino acids. The J segment lost 0 bases and the V segment lost 6 bases, leaving 9 bases of the junction unmatched. Germline assignment: CDR1 SGHRS and CDR2 YFSETQ. The CDR3 bases are TGCGCCAGCAAGCTAGCGGGGGCTTCGAGCTCCTACAATGAGCAGTTCTTC. Its protein product is CASKLAGASSSYNEQFF.

The chain recombines TRBV5-1 with TRBJ2-3, with D possibly being TRBD2 (6 bases). The CDR3 loop spans 14 amino acids. V was trimmed by 4 bases and J by 5 bases, leaving 14 bases between them. CDR1 is SGHRS and CDR2 is YFSETQ in the germline V gene. Here the CDR3 DNA reads TGCGCCAGCAGCCCGAGGGACTTAGGAGATACGCAGTATTTT. Its translation is CASSPRDLGDTQYF.

This sequence joins TRBV30 and TRBJ2-7; D perhaps matches TRBD2 (7 bases). V shed 4 bases and J shed 7 bases, with 17 bases lying between them. The germline CDR1 and CDR2 sequences are GTSNPN and SVGIG (reference sequence). This CDR3 is built from 13 residues. CDR3 protein: CAWIPRGASEQYF. Here the CDR3 DNA reads TGTGCCTGGATTCCTCGGGGGGCGAGTGAGCAGTACTTC.

The chain carries TRBV7-9 and TRBJ1-1; 7 bases are shared with TRBD1. The CDR3 length is 17 residues. Germline loops: CDR1 SEHNR, CDR2 FQNEAQ (reference sequence). J was trimmed by 3 bases and V by 2 bases; bases with no gene match: 12. The CDR3 DNA sequence: TGTGCCAGCAGCTTAATTTGGGGCCGGGACAGAGACACTGAAGCTTTCTTT. It yields the protein CASSLIWGRDRDTEAFF.

J is TRBJ2-3 and V is TRBV7-2, with 10 positions matching TRBD1. With V trimmed by 5 bases and J by 1 base, 12 bases remained unmatched. This CDR3 is built from 18 residues. Germline V CDR1 and CDR2: SGHTA, FQGNSA. CDR3 bases: TGTGCCAGCAGCAAACGACAGGGGGCGATTTTGGGCACAGATACGCAGTATTTT. Translating it yields CASSKRQGAILGTDTQYF.

This clone was picked up a small number of times. This chain links TRBV18 with TRBJ1-1; maybe TRBD1 (6 bases). Germline CDR1 KGHSH, CDR2 LQKENI. Trimming removed 2 bases at V and 0 bases at J, with 7 bases between. The length of the CDR3 is 14 residues. CDR3 residues: CASSPTGMNTEAFF. The CDR3 DNA follows: TGTGCCAGCTCACCAACAGGGATGAACACTGAAGCTTTCTTT.

This clone has more than one count but fewer than ten. The V and J genes are TRBV4-1 and TRBJ1-2; D possibly corresponds to TRBD1 (6 bases). The CDR3 is 13 residues long. V gave up 3 bases and J gave up 8 bases, with 13 bases separating them. CDR1 and CDR2 from the germline V gene are MGHRA and YSYEKL. CDR3 residues: CASSQLRGTGYTF. CDR3 bases: TGCGCCAGCAGCCAGCTGAGGGGGACCGGCTACACCTTC.

This clone has a single count. V gene TRBV30 combines with J gene TRBJ1-2; tentatively, D is TRBD1 (6 bases). Germline CDR1 reads GTSNPN; CDR2 reads SVGIG (reference sequence). V was pared by 8 bases and J by 4 bases, with 17 bases between. This CDR3 region has 13 residues. The CDR3 DNA follows: TGTGCCCGAAACCGACAGGAAATCTATGGCTACACCTTC. It yields the protein CARNRQEIYGYTF.

The chain recombines TRBV18 with TRBJ1-1, with D maybe TRBD1 (5 bases). V lost 4 bases and J lost 6, with 12 bases in between. This CDR3 has 13 residues. Germline V CDR1 and CDR2: KGHSH, LQKENI. The CDR3 loop reads CASSQGRDSEAFF. The DNA for the CDR3 is TGTGCCAGCTCACAGGGGAGGGACTCTGAAGCTTTCTTT.

This chain connects TRBV6-1 to TRBJ2-5; D gene unclear. In germline, CDR1 is MNHNS, CDR2 SASEGT. The CDR3 consists of 11 residues. The V end lost 5 bases, the J end lost 2 bases, and 3 bases lay between the germline ends. As DNA, the CDR3 is TGTGCCAGCAGTTATCAAGAGACCCAGTACTTC. Its translation is CASSYQETQYF.